This TCR beta chain was sequenced during a study of shared clonotypes between healthy human individuals (dated by TCRdb to the early 2020s). About the investigation overall: The cohort included three men and a couple of women between 18 and 49 years of age. To estimate repertoire size and how much clonotypes are shared between individuals, the study performed deep sequencing of blood TCR repertoires from a few healthy adults. Different laboratories and diverse techniques were used to prepare libraries and sequence TCR repertoires, to increase sequencing depth and limit assay-specific biases. Between about 0.94 and 8.9 billion PBMCs per donor were obtained by leukapheresis. Per donor, three plates each were used for CD4 naive and CD4 memory, two for CD8 naive, and one for CD8 memory. The paper as a whole reports these results and caveats: Sampling was limited to blood, and TCR repertoires in tissue likely differ from TCR repertoires in blood. Estimated clonotype richness was generally larger for naive than for memory subsets. Based on pairwise subsampling, the degree of clonotype sharing among donors was expected to be affected by sequencing depth. Rarefaction of sorted-subset datasets indicated incomplete sequencing despite the large sequencing depth. Because the study included a small number of donors, the genetic and exposure-history diversity represented was limited. Compared with non-shared clonotypes, clonotypes shared by all four sorted-subset donors had higher generation probabilities. Sharing across a handful of donors was observed for around 5% of naive CD4, less than 4% of naive CD8, 2% to 2.5% of memory CD4, and roughly 0.4% of memory CD8 clonotypes.

As regards this clone: Its antigen has not been determined. It has no much larger one-base neighbor in the sample; base qualities were not kept.

CD8 naive samples were obtained by positive selection for CCR7 among CD45RO-negative cells, yielding a CD45RA+CCR7+ population from which TemRA cells were excluded. The donors were healthy, HIV-negative adults with no recently reported acute infections or vaccinations. Every donor was a Caucasian adult residing in Nashville, Tennessee, USA. After blood collection by leukapheresis, PBMCs were isolated using Ficoll-Histopaque density gradient centrifugation and then cryopreserved in the vapor phase of liquid nitrogen. Analytical flow cytometry was used to check the purity and quantity of each magnetically sorted T cell population. Each sorted fraction had its genomic DNA isolated and then quantified by UV absorbance on a Nanodrop 2000c. The germline V gene provides CDR1 MDHEN and CDR2 SYDVKM. From its cysteine to its phenylalanine, the CDR3 spans 15 amino acids. CDR3 DNA is the only sequence kept; it has 45 bases, read in frame from the first base. The junction shows trimming of 5 bases on V and 4 bases on J, plus 17 bases between the germline ends.

Using the deep immunoSEQ assay, multiplex PCR amplified TCR CDR3 regions from genomic DNA. Extracted genomic DNA from each cell subset was distributed evenly across all wells of several immunoSEQ 96-well plates, and each plate was treated as a replicate. For sorted subsets, approximately 200 ng of genomic DNA, equivalent to some 30,000 T cell genomes, went into each replicate PCR. Purified libraries were quantified with a Qubit 3.0 fluorometer, sized on a Bioanalyzer 2100, and re-quantified with the KAPA Library Quantification kit. Every immunoSEQ 96-well plate was sequenced on a separate single-read 150-cycle Illumina NextSeq 550 flow cell. On the authors' methods: Because the immunoSEQ output held only junctional sequences and lacked quality scores, the filtering could not match the filtering applied to full-length reads. Sequences were annotated with PyIR, a Python wrapper for IgBLAST v1.9, and V/J genes and CDR3 were assigned using IMGT germline references. Reads were filtered out if the reads had weak V/J assignments (E-value above 1e-6), no CDR3, stop codons, out-of-frame junctions, or ambiguous translated residues. V3J clonotypes were defined as sequences sharing the same inferred V gene, J gene, and CDR3 amino acid sequence. Percentage overlap between repertoires was computed as shared unique clonotypes divided by the size of the smaller repertoire. Richness of each repertoire was evaluated using RTK rarefaction, the Chao1 estimator, and Recon v2.1 estimates of unobserved clonotypes. OLGA was used to compute generation probabilities for all TCRbeta clonotypes that the gDNA method yielded from a handful of donors. TCRdb holds this immuneACCESS table with in-frame rearrangements only. Some clones are missing; in checked studies, unresolved V genes explain under half, and the rest has no known cause. From that table come the V and J calls and clone size; the DNA was used to work out D and trimming. The sample table holds around 2.1 million clones, of which approximately 94% were seen once. The ten largest clonotypes hold around 1.7% of the sample.

The sequenced sample consisted of naive CD8+ T cells from PBMCs. In light of the paper, this sample's cell subset or site label describes: CD45RA+CCR7+. The source of this sequence is a man aged 18 to 29 in good health. Some clones in this sample may be carry-over from other donors' samples. The chain links TRBV28 with TRBJ1-1; no D gene is confidently identified. The CDR3 region has the sequence CASSPTRGVGTEAFF. The sequenced DNA: TGTGCCAGCAGTCCCACCCGCGGGGTGGGCACTGAAGCTTTCTTT.